These T cell receptor beta chains were read from a single sample in a study of shared clonotypes between healthy human individuals. Produced via immunoSEQ multiplex PCR; TCRdb's table is partial and in-frame only. The sample lists about 980,000 clones, approximately 80% seen once, with 1.5% in the top ten. The sample consisted of memory CD4+ T cells sorted from blood. The receptor set was obtained from a man younger than 35 in good health. The CDR3 runs from the conserved cysteine through the conserved F or W. A D gene is named only where the DNA matches it firmly. The size field is filled for only some rows; it gives once, few, many or a size class.

TRBV21-1,NA,many,TRBJ2-5,TGTGCCAGCGGCGTGGGAGAAGAGACCCAGTACTTC,CASGVGEETQYF
TRBV10-3,TRBD2,NA,TRBJ2-7,TGTGCCATCTCTACCGGGACTAGTAACGAGCAGTACTTC,CAISTGTSNEQYF
TRBV5-1,NA,NA,TRBJ2-7,TGCGCCAGCAGCTTGGTATTCCGCGAGCAGTACTTC,CASSLVFREQYF
TRBV6-1,TRBD1,NA,TRBJ2-7,TGTGCCAGCACGGGACAGCGGTACGAGCAGTACTTC,CASTGQRYEQYF
TRBV5-6,NA,once,TRBJ1-1,TGTGCCAGCAGCGTCGCGGGTTGGGGCACTGAAGCTTTCTTT,CASSVAGWGTEAFF
TRBV7-2,TRBD2,NA,TRBJ2-1,TGTGCCAGCAGCTTCTTGACTAGCGGGAGTGTAGTGCAGTTCTTC,CASSFLTSGSVVQFF
TRBV7-3,NA,NA,TRBJ2-5,TGTGCCAGCAGCTTAAGTTCAGGTCCGGGGGAAGAGACCCAGTACTTC,CASSLSSGPGEETQYF
TRBV6-5,NA,few,TRBJ1-2,TGTGCCAGCAGAAGCACCGGGACTGGGTCCTATGGCTACACCTTC,CASRSTGTGSYGYTF
TRBV2,NA,NA,TRBJ1-1,TGTGCCAGCAGTCAACCAGGGTGGGGATTGAACACTGAAGCTTTCTTT,CASSQPGWGLNTEAFF
TRBV5-5,NA,NA,TRBJ1-5,TGTGCCAGCAGCGCCCAGGGCAATCAGCCCCAGCATTTT,CASSAQGNQPQHF
TRBV7-9,NA,few,TRBJ2-2,TGTGCCAGCACCGATCCGCGCCGGGACATCGGGGAGCTGTTTTTT,CASTDPRRDIGELFF
TRBV6-1,TRBD1,NA,TRBJ1-5,TGTGCCAGCAGCCGACAGGGTCGTAGCAATCAGCCCCAGCATTTT,CASSRQGRSNQPQHF
TRBV19,TRBD1,NA,TRBJ2-2,TGTGCCAGCACCGGGACAGGGATCAACACCGGGGAGCTGTTTTTT,CASTGTGINTGELFF
TRBV15,NA,few,TRBJ2-7,TGTGCCACCAGCAGGGCAGGAGGCTCCTACGAGCAGTACTTC,CATSRAGGSYEQYF
TRBV9,TRBD1,NA,TRBJ2-2,TGTGCCAGCAGCCCACATGGACAGGCGAACACCGGGGAGCTGTTTTTT,CASSPHGQANTGELFF
TRBV30,NA,NA,TRBJ2-3,TGTGCCTGGAGTGAACCCCCGGGTACAGATACGCAGTATTTT,CAWSEPPGTDTQYF
TRBV4-1,NA,once,TRBJ2-7,TGCGCCAGCAGCCACTATCCCGACAGGCCGCGCTCCTACGAGCAGTACTTC,CASSHYPDRPRSYEQYF
TRBV7-3,NA,NA,TRBJ1-1,TGTGCCAGCAGCCGCAGTCACCTGAACACTGAAGCTTTCTTT,CASSRSHLNTEAFF
TRBV7-3,TRBD2,NA,TRBJ2-2,TGTGCCAGCAGCCCCCGACTAGCGGGGACGACCGGGGAGCTGTTTTTT,CASSPRLAGTTGELFF
TRBV28,NA,NA,TRBJ2-2,TGTGCCAGCAGTTTACCGGGAACGAACACCGGGGAGCTGTTTTTT,CASSLPGTNTGELFF
TRBV11-1,NA,NA,TRBJ2-5,TGTGCCAGCTCATGGCGCGTGATGGAGACCCAGTACTTC,CASSWRVMETQYF
TRBV5-4,TRBD2,NA,TRBJ2-7,TGTGCCAGCAGCTTACCAGGACTAGCGGGCTCCTACGAGCAGTACTTC,CASSLPGLAGSYEQYF
TRBV6-1,TRBD1,many,TRBJ1-5,TGTGCCAGCAGTGACCGTGGGGACAGGGGGCTTAGGGGCAATCAGCCCCAGCATTTT,CASSDRGDRGLRGNQPQHF
TRBV4-1,TRBD2,NA,TRBJ2-2,TGCGCCAGCAGCCAAGAGGGTAGCGGGGGGACCGGGGAGCTGTTTTTT,CASSQEGSGGTGELFF
TRBV11-3,TRBD2,NA,TRBJ2-1,TGTGCCAGCAGCCTCGGCCTAGCGGGGAACAATGAGCAGTTCTTC,CASSLGLAGNNEQFF
TRBV13,NA,NA,TRBJ2-4,TGTGCCAGCAGCCGGCTAAAAAACATTCAGTACTTC,CASSRLKNIQYF
TRBV2,TRBD1,NA,TRBJ1-5,TGTGCCAGCAGACCCAGACAGGGGCTGGGAAATCAGCCCCAGCATTTT,CASRPRQGLGNQPQHF
TRBV11-2,NA,NA,TRBJ2-3,TGTGCCAGCAGCTTAGTAAACGCAGCAGATACGCAGTATTTT,CASSLVNAADTQYF
TRBV5-1,TRBD2,NA,TRBJ2-7,TGCGCCAGCAGCCCGGGACTAGCGGGATACGAGCAGTACTTC,CASSPGLAGYEQYF
TRBV29-1,NA,NA,TRBJ2-3,TGCAGCGTTGCAGTGGTTCTCACAGATACGCAGTATTTT,CSVAVVLTDTQYF
TRBV6-6,NA,NA,TRBJ1-5,TGTGCCAGCCGCGGAGAGGGGGGTCTCAATCAGCCCCAGCATTTT,CASRGEGGLNQPQHF
TRBV5-4,TRBD2,NA,TRBJ2-7,TGTGCCAGCAGCTCGATGGGGGGGGACGAGCAGTACTTC,CASSSMGGDEQYF
TRBV21-1,NA,NA,TRBJ2-2,TGTGCCAGCACCTTGGGTAGACAGGGATTGCTTTTTAACACCGGGGAGCTGTTTTTT,CASTLGRQGLLFNTGELFF
TRBV5-1,NA,few,TRBJ2-5,TGCGCCAGCAGCACCCAGGGGCAAGAGACCCAGTACTTC,CASSTQGQETQYF
TRBV14,TRBD2,once,TRBJ2-1,TGTGCCAGCAGCCAAGTTAGCGGGAGTCCCAATGAGCAGTTCTTC,CASSQVSGSPNEQFF
TRBV28,NA,NA,TRBJ2-7,TGTGCCAGCACACGACCGGGGATACTATACTACGAGCAGTACTTC,CASTRPGILYYEQYF
TRBV7-2,NA,few,TRBJ1-1,TGTGCCAGCAGCCCCGACAGGCCGAACACTGAAGCTTTCTTT,CASSPDRPNTEAFF
TRBV6-5,NA,few,TRBJ1-1,TGTGCCAGCAGGGGTCACCGGAACACTGAAGCTTTCTTT,CASRGHRNTEAFF
TRBV5-1,TRBD1,few,TRBJ1-4,TGCGCCACCTCGACAGGGGGCGTTTCAGAAAAACTGTTTTTT,CATSTGGVSEKLFF
TRBV30,TRBD1,once,TRBJ2-1,TGTGCCTGGAGATTGGGGACAGGATACAATGAGCAGTTCTTC,CAWRLGTGYNEQFF
TRBV6-1,TRBD1,few,TRBJ2-7,TGTGCCAGCAGTGAGGCCTTCGGACAGGGACGTTCCTACGAGCAGTACTTC,CASSEAFGQGRSYEQYF
TRBV6-1,NA,NA,TRBJ1-1,TGTGCCAGCAGTCTGGGGGCGCACACTGAAGCTTTCTTT,CASSLGAHTEAFF
TRBV9,NA,NA,TRBJ1-4,TGTGCCAGCAGCGTAGGCCCCACAGGGACGTTTAATGAAAAACTGTTTTTT,CASSVGPTGTFNEKLFF
TRBV11-2,TRBD1,NA,TRBJ2-2,TGTGCCAGCAGCTGGGGACAGTCTACCGGGGAGCTGTTTTTT,CASSWGQSTGELFF
TRBV30,NA,NA,TRBJ2-1,TGTGCCTGGAAATCCGACTACAAGCAGTTCTTC,CAWKSDYKQFF
TRBV27,TRBD1,NA,TRBJ2-1,TGTGCCAGCAGTTTCCTACACCTTCTAATATCGGACAGGAGTACGGAGAATGAGCAGTTCTTC,CASSFLHLLISDRSTENEQFF
TRBV11-3,NA,NA,TRBJ2-3,TGTGCCAGCAGCTTGGCGTTTGGCCCAACCGCCGCAGATACGCAGTATTTT,CASSLAFGPTAADTQYF
TRBV6-1,NA,NA,TRBJ1-5,TGTGCCAGCAGTGAAGGGGGGCAGTTCAGCCAGCCCCAGCATTTT,CASSEGGQFSQPQHF
TRBV30,NA,NA,TRBJ1-4,TGTGCCTGGAGTGTACTATCGGGACCGAGGGAAAAACTGTTTTTT,CAWSVLSGPREKLFF
TRBV4-1,NA,few,TRBJ1-4,TGCGCCAGCAGCCATGAGGAGGAGGAAAAACTGTTTTTT,CASSHEEEEKLFF
TRBV11-2,NA,NA,TRBJ2-7,TGTGCCAGCAGCCCCGACAGGTACACCTACGAGCAGTACTTC,CASSPDRYTYEQYF
TRBV6-6,NA,NA,TRBJ2-7,TGTGCCAGCAGTCAGGGGTTCCCCTACGAGCAGTACTTC,CASSQGFPYEQYF
TRBV6-4,NA,once,TRBJ2-1,TGTGCCAGCAGTGACTCCGCGGGGACTAATGAGCAGTTCTTC,CASSDSAGTNEQFF
TRBV5-4,NA,NA,TRBJ2-5,TGTGCCAGCAGCTTGTGGGGGTTTGAGACCCAGTACTTC,CASSLWGFETQYF
TRBV5-1,NA,NA,TRBJ2-2,TGCGCCAGCAGCTCGGGGGAAAAGAAGACCGGGGAGCTGTTTTTT,CASSSGEKKTGELFF
TRBV6-1,NA,NA,TRBJ1-1,TGTGCCAGCAGTGAACGGGTGAACACTGAAGCTTTCTTT,CASSERVNTEAFF
TRBV19,NA,once,TRBJ2-6,TGTGCCAGTAGTATTCTAGGGCAGCGTAGCTCTGGGGCCAACGTCCTGACTTTC,CASSILGQRSSGANVLTF
TRBV29-1,NA,few,TRBJ1-5,TGCAGCGTTGACATCGGGCGCAATCAGCCCCAGCATTTT,CSVDIGRNQPQHF
TRBV28,NA,NA,TRBJ1-1,TGTGCCAGCAGGCTGACAGGAGTTGAAGCTTTCTTT,CASRLTGVEAFF
TRBV5-4,NA,NA,TRBJ2-1,TGTGCCAGCAGCTTGGAGCGGTGGGGTGAGCAGTTCTTC,CASSLERWGEQFF